This T cell receptor (beta chain) was obtained from a study of CD8 T cells in acute hepatitis C reinfection. This clone is medium-sized within its sample. Study-level points and caveats: TRBV04 and TRBV06 were preferentially used in all groups, not explained by naive pool overrepresentation. Diversity was high, without significant differences between resolver and chronic groups. Regardless of outcome, some twelve public clonotypes appeared, one using V04-02/J02-02.

Per germline, CDR1 LGHNA and CDR2 YNFKEQ. The CDR3 is made up of 15 amino acids. Trimming shortened V by 0 bases and J by 7 bases, and 15 bases separated the two germline ends. Some clones are missing from TCRdb's copy, which holds only in-frame ones; the method was immunoSEQ multiplex PCR. The repertoire holds approximately 4,000 clones, with 40% to 50% as singletons. Time point denoted: acute HCV infection, within 168 days of estimated infection date. Hepatitis C virus-specific T cells were sequenced directly ex vivo without in vitro expansion. Acute primary HCV meant a new positive RNA or antibody result following a negative test within 24 weeks.

This chain connects TRBV4-2 to TRBJ1-1, with D hard to call. The receptor's source is a man between 25 and 39 years old with chronic hepatitis C. The sequenced sample was HCV NS3-1073 tetramer-sorted CD8+ T cells from PBMCs, obtained during acute infection. CDR3 nucleotide sequence: TGTGCCAGCAGCCAAGAAGTGGCGGCGGGTAATGAAGCTTTCTTT. It codes for CASSQEVAAGNEAFF.